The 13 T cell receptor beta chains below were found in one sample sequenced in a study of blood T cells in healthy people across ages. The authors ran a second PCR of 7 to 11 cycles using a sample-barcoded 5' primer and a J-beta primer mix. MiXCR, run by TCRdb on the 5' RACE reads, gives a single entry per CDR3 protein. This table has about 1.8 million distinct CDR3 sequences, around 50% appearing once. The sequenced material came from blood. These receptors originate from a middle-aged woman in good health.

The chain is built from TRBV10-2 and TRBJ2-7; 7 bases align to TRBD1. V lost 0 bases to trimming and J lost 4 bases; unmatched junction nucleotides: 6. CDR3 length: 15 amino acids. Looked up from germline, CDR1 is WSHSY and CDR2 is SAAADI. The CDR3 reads CASSESVNRGYEQYF. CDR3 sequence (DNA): TGCGCCAGCAGTGAGTCGGTTAACAGGGGTTACGAGCAGTACTTC.

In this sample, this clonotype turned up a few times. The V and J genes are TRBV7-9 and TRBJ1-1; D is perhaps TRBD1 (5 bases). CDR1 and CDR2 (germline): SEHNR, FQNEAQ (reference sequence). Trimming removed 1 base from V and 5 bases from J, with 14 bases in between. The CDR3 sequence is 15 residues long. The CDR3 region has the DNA TGTGCCAGCAGCTTAGGACTCCAGGGCTGGACTGAAGCTTTCTTT. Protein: CASSLGLQGWTEAFF.

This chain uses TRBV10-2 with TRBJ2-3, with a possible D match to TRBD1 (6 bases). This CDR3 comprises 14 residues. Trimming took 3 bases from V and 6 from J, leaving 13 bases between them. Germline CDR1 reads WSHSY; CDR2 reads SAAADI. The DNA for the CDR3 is TGCGCCAGCAGTGAAGAGGGGGTGGGGGATACGCAGTATTTT. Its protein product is CASSEEGVGDTQYF.

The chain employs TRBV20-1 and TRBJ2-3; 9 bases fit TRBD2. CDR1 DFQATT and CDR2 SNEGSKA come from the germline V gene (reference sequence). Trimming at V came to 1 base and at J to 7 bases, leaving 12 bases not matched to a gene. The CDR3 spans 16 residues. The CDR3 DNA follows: TGCAGTGCTAGAGCCCCGGCGGGGGGGCTGAGGAATACGCAGTATTTT. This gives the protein CSARAPAGGLRNTQYF.

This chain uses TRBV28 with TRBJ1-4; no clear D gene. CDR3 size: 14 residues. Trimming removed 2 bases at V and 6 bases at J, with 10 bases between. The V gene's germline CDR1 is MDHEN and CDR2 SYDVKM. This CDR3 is CASSLRSKHEKLFF. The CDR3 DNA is TGTGCCAGCAGTTTAAGGAGTAAACATGAAAAACTGTTTTTT.

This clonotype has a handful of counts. The CDR3 nucleotides are TGCAGTGCTAGAGATCCAACAGGACACAGGTACGAGCAGTACTTC. Translation gives CSARDPTGHRYEQYF. The chain is built from TRBV20-1 and TRBJ2-7; a weak D match, TRBD1 (5 bases). Per the germline V gene, CDR1 is DFQATT and CDR2 is SNEGSKA (reference sequence). The CDR3 runs to 15 residues. V was clipped by 0 bases and J by 4 bases, with 16 bases between them.

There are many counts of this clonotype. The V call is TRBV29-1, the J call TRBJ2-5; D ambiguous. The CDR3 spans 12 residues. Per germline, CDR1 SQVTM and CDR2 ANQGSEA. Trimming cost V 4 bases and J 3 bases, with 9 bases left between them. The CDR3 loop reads CSVGTAKETQYF. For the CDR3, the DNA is TGCAGCGTTGGTACAGCTAAAGAGACCCAGTACTTC.

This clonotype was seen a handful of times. The CDR3 nucleotides read TGTGCCAGCAGTTATTTACGGGGGGGGCCACAAGAGACCCAGTACTTC. Amino acids: CASSYLRGGPQETQYF. The chain carries TRBV6-5 and TRBJ2-5, with TRBD2 matching over 8 bases. This CDR3 comprises 16 residues. CDR1 is MNHEY and CDR2 is SVGAGI in the germline V gene. Losses at the gene ends were 3 bases for V and 2 bases for J; bases not matched to a gene: 8.

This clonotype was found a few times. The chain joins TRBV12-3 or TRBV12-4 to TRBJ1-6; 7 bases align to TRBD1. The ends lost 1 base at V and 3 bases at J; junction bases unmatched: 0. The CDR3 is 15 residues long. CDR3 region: CASSLGDSYNSPLHF. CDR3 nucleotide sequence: TGTGCCAGCAGTTTAGGGGACAGCTATAATTCACCCCTCCACTTT.

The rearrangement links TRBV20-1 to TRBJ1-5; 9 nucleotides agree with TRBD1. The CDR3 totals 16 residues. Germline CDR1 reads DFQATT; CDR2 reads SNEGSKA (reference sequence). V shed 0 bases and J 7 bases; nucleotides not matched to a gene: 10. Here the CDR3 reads CSARDRRTGANQPQHF. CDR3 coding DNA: TGCAGTGCTAGAGATCGTCGGACAGGGGCGAACCAGCCCCAGCATTTT.

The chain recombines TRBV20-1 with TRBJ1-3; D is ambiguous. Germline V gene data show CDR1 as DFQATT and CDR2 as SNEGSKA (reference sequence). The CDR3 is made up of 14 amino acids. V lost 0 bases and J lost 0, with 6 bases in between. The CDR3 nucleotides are TGCAGTGCTAGAGATTATGGCTCTGGAAACACCATATATTTT. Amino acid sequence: CSARDYGSGNTIYF.

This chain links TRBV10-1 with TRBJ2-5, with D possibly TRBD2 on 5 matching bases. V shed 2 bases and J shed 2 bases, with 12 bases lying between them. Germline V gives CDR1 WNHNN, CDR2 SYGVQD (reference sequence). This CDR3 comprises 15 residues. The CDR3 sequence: CASSESGVSQETQYF. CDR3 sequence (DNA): TGCGCCAGCAGTGAGAGCGGAGTATCTCAAGAGACCCAGTACTTC.

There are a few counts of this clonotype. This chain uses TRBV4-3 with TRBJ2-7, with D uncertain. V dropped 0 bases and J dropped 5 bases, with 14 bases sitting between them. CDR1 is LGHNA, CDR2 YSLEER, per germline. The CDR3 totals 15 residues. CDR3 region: CASSQDRDQIDEQYF. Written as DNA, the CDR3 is TGCGCCAGCAGCCAAGATCGTGACCAGATTGACGAGCAGTACTTC.